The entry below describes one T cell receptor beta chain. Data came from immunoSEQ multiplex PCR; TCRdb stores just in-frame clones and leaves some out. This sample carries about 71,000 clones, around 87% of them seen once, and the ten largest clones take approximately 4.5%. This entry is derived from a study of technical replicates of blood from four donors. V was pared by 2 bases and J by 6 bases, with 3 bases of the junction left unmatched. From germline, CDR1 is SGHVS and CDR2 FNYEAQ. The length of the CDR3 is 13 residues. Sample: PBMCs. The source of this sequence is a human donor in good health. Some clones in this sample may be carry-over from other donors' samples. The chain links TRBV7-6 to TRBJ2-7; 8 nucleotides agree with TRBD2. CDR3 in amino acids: CASSLTGGAEQYF. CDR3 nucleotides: TGTGCCAGCAGCTTAACGGGAGGGGCCGAGCAGTACTTC.